The 8 T cell receptor beta chains below were found in one sample sequenced in a study of blood T cell repertoires in COVID-19. TCRdb's table, derived via immunoSEQ multiplex PCR, lists solely in-frame clones and lacks some. The repertoire holds approximately 210,000 clones, with approximately 86% as singletons. The source material was peripheral blood. The receptor set was obtained from a man in his forties with acute or convalescent COVID-19.

V is TRBV7-9 and J is TRBJ2-3, with 7 bases identical to TRBD1. Unmatched junction bases numbered 3, after V lost 0 bases and J lost 3 bases. Germline CDR1 is SEHNR and CDR2 is FQNEAQ (reference sequence). The CDR3 length is 15 residues. CDR3 amino acids: CASSLAGQPTDTQYF. The CDR3, as DNA: TGTGCCAGCAGCTTAGCGGGACAGCCTACAGATACGCAGTATTTT.

The chain combines TRBV11-3 with TRBJ2-3; 13 bases match TRBD2. The CDR3 covers 15 residues. The J segment lost 12 bases and the V segment lost 3 bases, leaving 9 bases of the junction unmatched. Germline loops: CDR1 SGHNT, CDR2 YENEEA. CDR3 nucleotide sequence: TGTGCCAGCAGCTTCCAAGGGACTAGCGGGATGGAACAGTATTTT. Translating gives CASSFQGTSGMEQYF.

The rearrangement links TRBV21-1 to TRBJ1-5. TRBV21-1 constitutes a pseudogene. This CDR3 spans 13 amino acids. This CDR3 is CASRNGRDQPQHF. DNA for the CDR3: TGTGCCAGCAGAAACGGGCGGGATCAGCCCCAGCATTTT.

This clone was counted only a few times. The chain carries TRBV7-2 and TRBJ2-2, with D perhaps matching TRBD1 (6 bases). This CDR3 region has 17 residues. The germline V and J ends were trimmed by 5 bases and 6 bases, with 22 bases remaining between them. Germline lookup yields CDR1 SGHTA and CDR2 FQGNSA. The CDR3 region has the DNA TGTGCCAGCAGCCCCCCCTGGGGGCTAGCAAATGCCGGGGAGCTGTTTTTT. It specifies CASSPPWGLANAGELFF.

This chain joins TRBV30 and TRBJ1-5; no firm D call. Trimming stripped 5 bases from V and 3 bases from J, with 14 bases between. The CDR3 length is 14 residues. Germline-derived CDR1 and CDR2 are GTSNPN and SVGIG (reference sequence). CDR3 loop: CAWSPRGYNQPQHF. The CDR3 DNA sequence: TGTGCCTGGTCCCCCCGGGGATACAATCAGCCCCAGCATTTT. The full variable domain, rest sourced from reference TRBV30 and TRBJ1-5, is SQTIHQWPATLVQPVGSPLSLECTVEGTSNPNLYWYRQAAGRGLQLLFYSVGIGQISSEVPQNLSASRPQDRQFILSSKKLLLSDSGFYLCAWSPRGYNQPQHFGDGTRLSIL.

This rearrangement joins TRBV19 to TRBJ2-7; 8 bases agree with TRBD1. The CDR3 loop spans 14 amino acids. Per germline, CDR1 LNHDA and CDR2 SQIVND (reference sequence). Trimming cost V 7 bases and J 2 bases; bases outside gene matches: 7. The CDR3 DNA is TGTGCCAGTAACACAGGGGGTTCTACCTACGAGCAGTACTTC. Its translation is CASNTGGSTYEQYF.

The V gene is TRBV10-2, the J gene TRBJ2-3; the match to TRBD2 covers 10 bases. CDR1 and CDR2 (germline): WSHSY, SAAADI. The CDR3 is 17 amino acids. V dropped 7 bases and J dropped 0; count of bases not matched to a gene: 10. CDR3 in DNA: TGCGCCAGCACCCCGGGGCTAGCGGGAGTAAGCACAGATACGCAGTATTTT. It is translated as CASTPGLAGVSTDTQYF.

The V call is TRBV27, the J call TRBJ1-5; no clear D gene. Germline CDR1 reads MNHEY; CDR2 reads SMNVEV (reference sequence). The ends were cut back, 3 bases at V and 6 bases at J, with 12 bases in the middle. CDR3 length equals 14 residues. The CDR3 DNA follows: TGTGCCAGCAGTTTGACCATAGGCGGTCAGCCCCAGCATTTT. It translates to CASSLTIGGQPQHF.